The clone carrying this T cell receptor beta chain was picked up a small number of times. Antigen specificity is unknown. This entry belongs to a study of beta chain features in type 1 diabetes. Study at large: The patient and healthy donor groups were comparable for age, gender and cell yields.

All of the isolated RNA was reverse transcribed, so expressed TCRB transcripts were sequenced. The average output of naive, central memory and regulatory T cell samples was about 3.3 million reads. This table comes from immunoSEQ multiplex PCR, and its TCRdb copy is limited to in-frame clones, with some not included. The repertoire holds 850,000 to 900,000 clones, with roughly 16% as singletons. This CDR3 is built from 13 residues. Germline loops: CDR1 MNHEY, CDR2 SVGAGI. V gave up 8 bases and J gave up 0 bases, with 7 bases separating them. Study results and caveats: Healthy donors had naive, central memory and Treg TCRB repertoires that appeared less similar than those seen among patients.

The chain links TRBV6-5 to TRBJ1-4, with D perhaps TRBD1 (5 bases). Source material: naive CD4+ T cells from blood. The TCR comes from a woman younger than 35 in good health. The DNA of the CDR3 is TGTGCCAGCTCCAGGGCAACTAATGAAAAACTGTTTTTT. Translated, it gives CASSRATNEKLFF.